The next 5 T cell receptor beta chains were all read from a single sample in a study of blood T cells in healthy people across ages. Primed by a sample-barcoded 5' primer and a J-beta primer mix, a second PCR proceeded for about 6 to 11 cycles. TCRdb re-called the 5' RACE reads with MiXCR, one entry per CDR3 protein. The repertoire has 1.8 million or so distinct CDR3 sequences, about 39% of them found once; the top ten carry about 23%. The specimen was blood. The receptors shown here come from a human donor in good health.

V gene TRBV12-3 or TRBV12-4 combines with J gene TRBJ2-4, with no clear D. The tail of the sequence fits TRBJ2-7 better, so the J call may be wrong. The CDR3 spans 11 residues. The CDR3 sequence: CASNFGNEQYF. The CDR3 coding sequence is TGTGCCAGCAATTTTGGGAACGAGCAGTACTTC.

The V gene is TRBV20-1, the J gene TRBJ2-4, with TRBD2 matching 7 bases. The end of the DNA aligns better with TRBJ2-7, so the J call may be wrong. Germline assignment: CDR1 DFQATT and CDR2 SNEGSKA (reference sequence). CDR3 size: 14 residues. CDR3 region: CSARTQRGDDEQYF. The CDR3 nucleotides read TGCAGTGCTAGGACCCAACGGGGGGATGACGAGCAGTACTTC.

CDR3 in DNA: TGTGCCAGCTCACTCCGGACTAGCGGGGGATCCAGCTCCTACAATGAGCAGTTCTTC. It translates to CASSLRTSGGSSSYNEQFF. This chain joins TRBV18 and TRBJ2-1; 13 positions agree with TRBD2. CDR3 length: 19 residues. CDR1 and CDR2 (germline): KGHSH, LQKENI. Trimming took 4 bases from V and 0 from J; bases not matched to a gene: 9.

This clonotype was seen a few times. The CDR3 coding sequence is TGTGCCAGCTCAGGGGGCGACAATCAGCCCCAGCATTTT. Its translation: CASSGGDNQPQHF. This chain links TRBV18 with TRBJ1-5; D possibly corresponds to TRBD1 (6 bases). This CDR3 region has 13 residues. V was shortened by 5 bases and J by 3 bases, with 8 bases between the two germline ends. The germline V gene encodes CDR1 KGHSH and CDR2 LQKENI.

The chain joins TRBV20-1 to TRBJ2-7; D is tentatively TRBD1 or TRBD2 (5 bases each). Trimming pared 3 bases from V and 0 bases from J, leaving 15 bases between. CDR3 length equals 15 residues. Germline CDR1 DFQATT, CDR2 SNEGSKA (reference sequence). CDR3 sequence reads: CSARVGEMSSYEQYF. CDR3 nucleotides: TGCAGTGCTAGGGTGGGGGAAATGAGCTCCTACGAGCAGTACTTC.